What follows describes a single T cell receptor beta chain. The donors, all healthy, were Caucasians living in Russia, aged about 6 to 90. The data stem from a study of blood T cells in healthy people across ages. Losses at the gene ends were 2 bases for V and 3 bases for J; bases not matched to a gene: 3. The CDR3 length is 15 residues. Per the germline V gene, CDR1 is MNHEY and CDR2 is SMNVEV (reference sequence). A sample-barcoded 5' primer and a J-beta primer mix were used in a second PCR of roughly 7 to 12 cycles. One entry per CDR3 protein results from TCRdb running MiXCR on the 5' RACE reads. The table lists 550,000 to 650,000 distinct CDR3 sequences, about 26% of them singletons. A further study also used this sample, focusing on T cells of mothers and their children.

This chain joins TRBV27 and TRBJ1-5; 8 bases agree with TRBD1. The receptor was derived from a boy aged 2 to 10 in good health. Sequenced sample: blood. The CDR3 DNA reads as TGTGCCAGCAGTTTAGGGACAGGATACAATCAGCCCCAGCATTTT. Its protein is CASSLGTGYNQPQHF.